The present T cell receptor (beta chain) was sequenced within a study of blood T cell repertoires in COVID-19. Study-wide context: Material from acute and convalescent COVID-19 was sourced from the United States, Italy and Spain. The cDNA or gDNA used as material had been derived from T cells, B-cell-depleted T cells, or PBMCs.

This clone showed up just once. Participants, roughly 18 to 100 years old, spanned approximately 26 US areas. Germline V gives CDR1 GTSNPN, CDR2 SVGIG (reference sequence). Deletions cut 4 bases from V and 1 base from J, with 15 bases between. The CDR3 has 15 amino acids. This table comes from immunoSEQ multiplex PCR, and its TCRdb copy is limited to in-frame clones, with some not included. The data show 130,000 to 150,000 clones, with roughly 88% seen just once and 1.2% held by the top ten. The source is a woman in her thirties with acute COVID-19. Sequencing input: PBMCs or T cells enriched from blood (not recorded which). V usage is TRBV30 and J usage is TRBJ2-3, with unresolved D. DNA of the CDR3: TGTGCCTGGAAGAATCTAGGAGCTGGCACAGATACGCAGTATTTT. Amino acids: CAWKNLGAGTDTQYF.